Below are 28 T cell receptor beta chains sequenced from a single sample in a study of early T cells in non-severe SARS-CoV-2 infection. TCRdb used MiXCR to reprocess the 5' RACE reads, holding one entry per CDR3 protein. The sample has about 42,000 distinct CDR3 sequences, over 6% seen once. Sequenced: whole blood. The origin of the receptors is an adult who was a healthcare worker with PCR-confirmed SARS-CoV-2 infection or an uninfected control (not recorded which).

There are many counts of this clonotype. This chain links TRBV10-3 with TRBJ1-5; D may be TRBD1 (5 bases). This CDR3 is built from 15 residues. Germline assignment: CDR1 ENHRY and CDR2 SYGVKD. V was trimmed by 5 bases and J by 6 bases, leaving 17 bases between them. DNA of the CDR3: TGTGCCATCAGTCGGGACCTAGGAGAAGGTCAGCCCCAGCATTTT. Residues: CAISRDLGEGQPQHF.

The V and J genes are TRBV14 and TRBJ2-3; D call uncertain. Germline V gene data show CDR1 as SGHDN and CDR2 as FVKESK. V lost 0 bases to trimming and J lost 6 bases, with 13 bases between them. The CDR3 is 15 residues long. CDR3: CASSQDRAKVDTQYF. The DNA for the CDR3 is TGTGCCAGCAGCCAAGATAGAGCTAAGGTGGATACGCAGTATTTT. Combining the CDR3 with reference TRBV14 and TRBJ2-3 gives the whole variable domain EAGVTQFPSHSVIEKGQTVTLRCDPISGHDNLYWYRRVMGKEIKFLLHFVKESKQDESGMPNNRFLAERTGGTYSTLKVQPAELEDSGVYFCASSQDRAKVDTQYFGPGTRLTVL.

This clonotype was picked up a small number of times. The CDR3 reads CSARETVGAGAKNIQYF. The CDR3 coding sequence is TGCAGTGCTAGAGAAACGGTGGGGGCAGGGGCCAAAAACATTCAGTACTTC. The genes are TRBV20-1 and TRBJ2-4, with a tentative D call TRBD1 (6 bases). Germline CDR1 and CDR2: DFQATT and SNEGSKA (reference sequence). The ends were cut back, 0 bases at V and 1 base at J, with 16 bases in the middle. The CDR3 totals 17 residues.

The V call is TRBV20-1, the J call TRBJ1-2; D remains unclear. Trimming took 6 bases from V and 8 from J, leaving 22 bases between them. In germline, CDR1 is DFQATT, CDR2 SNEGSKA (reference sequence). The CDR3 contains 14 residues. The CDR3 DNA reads TGCAGTGCGCATGACTTGACTGCCACTTTGGGCTACACCTTC. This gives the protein CSAHDLTATLGYTF.

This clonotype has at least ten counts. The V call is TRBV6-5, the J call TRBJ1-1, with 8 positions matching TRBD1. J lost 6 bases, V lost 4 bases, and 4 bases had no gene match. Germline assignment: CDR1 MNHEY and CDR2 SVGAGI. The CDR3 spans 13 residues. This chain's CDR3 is CASSFDRGSEAFF. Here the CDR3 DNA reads TGTGCCAGCAGTTTCGACAGGGGTTCTGAAGCTTTCTTT.

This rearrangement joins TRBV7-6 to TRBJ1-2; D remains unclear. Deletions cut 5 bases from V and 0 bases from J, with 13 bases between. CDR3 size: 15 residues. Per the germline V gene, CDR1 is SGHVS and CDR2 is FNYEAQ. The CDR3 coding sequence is TGTGCCAGCAGCGAACTTACAGAATCTAACTATGGCTACACCTTC. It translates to CASSELTESNYGYTF.

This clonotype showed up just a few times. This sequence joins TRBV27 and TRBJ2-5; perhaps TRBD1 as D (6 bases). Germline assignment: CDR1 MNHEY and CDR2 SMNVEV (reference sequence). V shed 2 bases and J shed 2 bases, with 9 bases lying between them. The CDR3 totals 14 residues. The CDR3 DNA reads TGTGCCAGCAGTTTAAGGGGGAAACAAGAGACCCAGTACTTC. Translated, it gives CASSLRGKQETQYF.

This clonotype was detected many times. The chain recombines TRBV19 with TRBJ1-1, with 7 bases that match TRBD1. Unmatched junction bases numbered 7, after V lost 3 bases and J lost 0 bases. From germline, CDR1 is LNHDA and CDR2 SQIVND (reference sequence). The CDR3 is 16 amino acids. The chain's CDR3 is CASSMPPGQMNTEAFF. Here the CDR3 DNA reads TGTGCCAGTAGTATGCCTCCGGGACAGATGAACACTGAAGCTTTCTTT.

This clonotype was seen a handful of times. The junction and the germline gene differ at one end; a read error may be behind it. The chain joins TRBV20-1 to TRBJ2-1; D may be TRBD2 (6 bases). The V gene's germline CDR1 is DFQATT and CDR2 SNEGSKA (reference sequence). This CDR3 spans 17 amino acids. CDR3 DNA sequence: TGCAGTGCTAGAGATAAAGGGCGGGGACCCCTCTACAATGAGCAGTCCTTC. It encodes CSARDKGRGPLYNEQSF.

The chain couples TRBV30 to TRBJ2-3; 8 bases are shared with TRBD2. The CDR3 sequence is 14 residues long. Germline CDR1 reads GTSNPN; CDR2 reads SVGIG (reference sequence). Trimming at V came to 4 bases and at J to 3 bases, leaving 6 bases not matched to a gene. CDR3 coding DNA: TGTGCCTGGAACGGACTAGCTTGGACAGATACGCAGTATTTT. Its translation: CAWNGLAWTDTQYF.

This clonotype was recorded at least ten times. DNA for the CDR3: TGTGCCAGCAGCTTAGAACAGGGTTTTTACAATGAGCAGTTCTTC. Its protein is CASSLEQGFYNEQFF. J is TRBJ2-1 and V is TRBV7-6, with D maybe TRBD1 (6 bases). The germline V gene encodes CDR1 SGHVS and CDR2 FNYEAQ. Trimming pared 1 base from V and 4 bases from J, leaving 11 bases between. CDR3 length equals 15 residues.

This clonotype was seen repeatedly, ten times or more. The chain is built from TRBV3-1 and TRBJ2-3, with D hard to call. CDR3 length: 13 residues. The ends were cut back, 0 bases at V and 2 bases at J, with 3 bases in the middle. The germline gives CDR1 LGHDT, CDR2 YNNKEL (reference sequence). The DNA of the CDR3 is TGTGCCAGCAGCCAAGACTTCACAGATACGCAGTATTTT. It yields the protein CASSQDFTDTQYF.

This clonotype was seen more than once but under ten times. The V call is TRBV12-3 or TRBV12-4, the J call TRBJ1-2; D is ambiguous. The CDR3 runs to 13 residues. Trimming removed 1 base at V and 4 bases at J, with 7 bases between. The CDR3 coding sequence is TGTGCCAGCAGTTTAGATCGGCTCTATGGCTACACCTTC. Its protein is CASSLDRLYGYTF.

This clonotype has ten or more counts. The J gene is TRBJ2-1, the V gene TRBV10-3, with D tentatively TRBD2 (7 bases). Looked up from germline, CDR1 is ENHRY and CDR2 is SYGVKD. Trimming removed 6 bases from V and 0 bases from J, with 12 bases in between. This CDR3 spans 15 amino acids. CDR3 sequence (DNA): TGTGCCATCAGCGGGGGGCGCAGCTCCTACAATGAGCAGTTCTTC. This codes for CAISGGRSSYNEQFF.

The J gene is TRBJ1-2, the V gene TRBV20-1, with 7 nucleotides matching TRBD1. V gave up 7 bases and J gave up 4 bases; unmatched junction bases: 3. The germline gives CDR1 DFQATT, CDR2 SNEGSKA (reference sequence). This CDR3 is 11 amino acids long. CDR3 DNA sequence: TGCAGTGTTCAGGGGGTCTATGGCTACACCTTC. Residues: CSVQGVYGYTF.

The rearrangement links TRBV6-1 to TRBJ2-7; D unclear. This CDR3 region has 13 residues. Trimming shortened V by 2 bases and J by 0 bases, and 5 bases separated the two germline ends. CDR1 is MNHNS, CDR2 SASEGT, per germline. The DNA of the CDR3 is TGTGCCAGCAGTGAACTATCCTCCTACGAGCAGTACTTC. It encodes CASSELSSYEQYF.

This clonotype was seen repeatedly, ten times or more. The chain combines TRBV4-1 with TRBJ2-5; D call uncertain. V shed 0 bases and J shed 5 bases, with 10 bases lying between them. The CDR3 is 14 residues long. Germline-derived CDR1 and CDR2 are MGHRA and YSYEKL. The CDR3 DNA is TGCGCCAGCAGCCAAGATCGAACTACGGAGACCCAGTACTTC. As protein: CASSQDRTTETQYF.

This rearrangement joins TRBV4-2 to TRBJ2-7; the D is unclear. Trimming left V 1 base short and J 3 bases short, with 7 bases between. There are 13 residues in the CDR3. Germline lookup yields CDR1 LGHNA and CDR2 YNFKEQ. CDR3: CASSQAINYEQYF. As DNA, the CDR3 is TGTGCCAGCAGCCAAGCAATCAACTACGAGCAGTACTTC.

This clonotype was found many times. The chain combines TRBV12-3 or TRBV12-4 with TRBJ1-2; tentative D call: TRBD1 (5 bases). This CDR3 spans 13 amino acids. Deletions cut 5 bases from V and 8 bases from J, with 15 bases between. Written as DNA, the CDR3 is TGTGCCAGCAGTCAGGGAAAGGGGTTAGGCTACACCTTC. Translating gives CASSQGKGLGYTF.

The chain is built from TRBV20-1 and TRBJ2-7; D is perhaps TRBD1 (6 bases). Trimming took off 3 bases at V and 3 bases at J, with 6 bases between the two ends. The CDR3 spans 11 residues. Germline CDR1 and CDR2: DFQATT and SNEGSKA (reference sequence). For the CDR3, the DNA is TGCAGTGCTAGGGACAGCTACGAGCAGTACTTC. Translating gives CSARDSYEQYF.

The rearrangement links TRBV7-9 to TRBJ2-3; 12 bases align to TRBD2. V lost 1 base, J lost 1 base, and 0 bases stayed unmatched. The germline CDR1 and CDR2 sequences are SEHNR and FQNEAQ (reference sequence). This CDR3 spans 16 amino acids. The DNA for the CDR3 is TGTGCCAGCAGCTTAGGACTAGCGGGGGGCACAGATACGCAGTATTTT. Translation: CASSLGLAGGTDTQYF.

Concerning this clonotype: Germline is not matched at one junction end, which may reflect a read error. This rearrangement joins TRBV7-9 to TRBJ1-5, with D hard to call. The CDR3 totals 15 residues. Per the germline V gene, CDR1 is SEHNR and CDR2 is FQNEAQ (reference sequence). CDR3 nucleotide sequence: TGTGCCAACAGCTTAGGGAGGACTAGCAATCAGCCCCAGCATTTT. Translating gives CANSLGRTSNQPQHF.

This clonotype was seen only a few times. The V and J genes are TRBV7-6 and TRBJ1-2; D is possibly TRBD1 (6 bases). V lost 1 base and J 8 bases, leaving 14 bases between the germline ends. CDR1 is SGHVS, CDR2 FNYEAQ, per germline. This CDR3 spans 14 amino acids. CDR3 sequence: CASSLGQGKEGYTF. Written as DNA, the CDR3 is TGTGCCAGCAGCTTAGGCCAGGGGAAGGAGGGCTACACCTTC.

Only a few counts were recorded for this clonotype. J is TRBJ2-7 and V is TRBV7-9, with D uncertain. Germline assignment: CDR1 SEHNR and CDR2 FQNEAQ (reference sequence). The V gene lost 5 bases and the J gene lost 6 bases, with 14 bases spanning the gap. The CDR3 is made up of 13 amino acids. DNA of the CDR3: TGTGCCAGCAGCCCCGGGTCCCCCTTCGAGCAGTACTTC. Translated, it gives CASSPGSPFEQYF.

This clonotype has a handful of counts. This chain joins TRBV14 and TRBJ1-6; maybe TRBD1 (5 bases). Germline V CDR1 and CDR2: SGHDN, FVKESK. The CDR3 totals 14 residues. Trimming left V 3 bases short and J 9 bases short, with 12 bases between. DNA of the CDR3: TGTGCCAGCAGCCAGGGCTGGGGCGGTTCACCCCTCCACTTT. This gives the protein CASSQGWGGSPLHF.

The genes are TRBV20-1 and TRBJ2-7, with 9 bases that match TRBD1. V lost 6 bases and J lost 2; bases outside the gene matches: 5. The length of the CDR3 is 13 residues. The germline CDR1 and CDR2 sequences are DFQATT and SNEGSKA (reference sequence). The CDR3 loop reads CSAARDRAYEQYF. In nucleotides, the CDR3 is TGCAGTGCCGCCCGGGACAGGGCCTACGAGCAGTACTTC.

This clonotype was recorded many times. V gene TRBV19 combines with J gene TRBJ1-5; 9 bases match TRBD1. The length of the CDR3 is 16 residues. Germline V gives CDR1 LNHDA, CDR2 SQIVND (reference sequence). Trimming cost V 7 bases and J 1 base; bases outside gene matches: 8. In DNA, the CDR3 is TGTGCCAGTAATTCCGGGACAGGGAGGAGCAATCAGCCCCAGCATTTT. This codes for CASNSGTGRSNQPQHF.

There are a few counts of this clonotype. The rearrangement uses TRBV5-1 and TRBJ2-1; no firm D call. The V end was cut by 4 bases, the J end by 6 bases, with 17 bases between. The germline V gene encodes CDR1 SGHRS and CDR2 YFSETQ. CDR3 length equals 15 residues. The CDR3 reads CASSARPKVSNEQFF. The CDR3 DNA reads TGCGCCAGCAGCGCCCGCCCAAAAGTGTCCAATGAGCAGTTCTTC.